The 25 T cell receptor beta chains given below trace back to one sample, sequenced in a study of beta chain features in type 1 diabetes. Study outcomes and limitations: Type 1 diabetes patients showed a moderate but significant shortening of TCRB CDR3s in all four CD4+ subsets.

Every isolated RNA sample was fully reverse transcribed, so sequencing captured expressed TCRB transcripts. The data were produced by immunoSEQ multiplex PCR, yet TCRdb's version contains in-frame clones alone and is incomplete. The data show fewer than 45,000 clones, 65% to 80% seen once. Antigens for these TCRs are unknown. The sample taken for sequencing was Tregs from blood. These receptors were taken from a man aged 30-40 years with type 1 diabetes. Some clones in this sample may be carry-over from other donors' samples.

This clone occurred a few times. The chain couples TRBV5-1 to TRBJ2-7; 8 nucleotides match TRBD2. This CDR3 region has 16 residues. V gave up 5 bases and J gave up 0 bases; unmatched junction bases: 10. CDR1 and CDR2 (germline): SGHRS, YFSETQ. DNA for the CDR3: TGCGCCAGCAGACCCTCCGGGGGGGCCCTCTCCTACGAGCAGTACTTC. It encodes CASRPSGGALSYEQYF.

The chain recombines TRBV27 with TRBJ2-4; 7 bases align to TRBD1. The ends lost 5 bases at V and 3 bases at J; junction bases unmatched: 4. Germline V gene lookup returns CDR1 MNHEY and CDR2 SMNVEV (reference sequence). The CDR3 length is 14 residues. CDR3 protein: CASSIGQVKNIQYF. The CDR3 bases are TGTGCCAGCAGTATTGGACAGGTCAAAAACATTCAGTACTTC.

V and J are TRBV9 and TRBJ2-3; 7 nucleotides agree with TRBD2. Germline V gene lookup returns CDR1 SGDLS and CDR2 YYNGEE. CDR3 size: 17 residues. Trimming cost V 3 bases and J 4 bases; bases outside gene matches: 14. CDR3 DNA: TGTGCCAGCAGCGGAGCGGCGGGGAGGGGACGATCAGATACGCAGTATTTT. Translated: CASSGAAGRGRSDTQYF.

This clone was seen a few times. The V and J genes are TRBV30 and TRBJ2-4; TRBD1 agrees at 7 bases. CDR3 length: 13 amino acids. Germline CDR1 GTSNPN, CDR2 SVGIG (reference sequence). J gave up 3 bases and V 6 bases, and 5 bases lay outside the gene matches. The CDR3 is CACSGQYKNIQYF. For the CDR3, the DNA is TGTGCCTGTTCGGGACAGTACAAAAACATTCAGTACTTC.

The J gene is TRBJ2-1, the V gene TRBV29-1; D call uncertain. Germline CDR1 is SQVTM and CDR2 is ANQGSEA. V gave up 7 bases and J gave up 10 bases, with 14 bases separating them. The CDR3 extends over 11 amino acids. CDR3 nucleotide sequence: TGCAGCGGCAGTCTAGTGCTAGAGCAGTTCTTC. It yields the protein CSGSLVLEQFF.

The V and J genes are TRBV5-1 and TRBJ2-2; D may be TRBD2 (6 bases). The CDR3 contains 15 residues. Trimming took 4 bases from V and 3 from J, leaving 13 bases between them. Germline CDR1 SGHRS, CDR2 YFSETQ. The CDR3 protein is CASSAGLGHTGELFF. CDR3 coding DNA: TGCGCCAGCAGCGCGGGACTGGGGCACACCGGGGAGCTGTTTTTT.

The chain couples TRBV7-9 to TRBJ1-5; no reliable D call. CDR1 and CDR2 (germline): SEHNR, FQNEAQ (reference sequence). The CDR3 extends over 13 amino acids. Trimming removed 1 base from V and 5 bases from J, with 6 bases in between. CDR3 protein: CASSLGQDQPQHF. The CDR3 region has the DNA TGTGCCAGCAGCTTAGGGCAGGATCAGCCCCAGCATTTT.

This chain joins TRBV7-9 and TRBJ1-1, with D possibly being TRBD1 (6 bases). Between the trimmed V and J ends, which lost 0 bases and 2 bases, there was a span of 16 bases. CDR3 length: 17 residues. CDR1 and CDR2 from the germline V gene are SEHNR and FQNEAQ (reference sequence). CDR3 DNA: TGTGCCAGCAGCTTAGCCCCTACCGGGACACAAAACACTGAAGCTTTCTTT. Translated, it gives CASSLAPTGTQNTEAFF.

V is TRBV18 and J is TRBJ2-7, with TRBD1 matching over 7 bases. The V and J ends lost 3 bases and 11 bases, in that order; junction bases with no gene match: 10. This CDR3 is 13 amino acids long. Germline assignment: CDR1 KGHSH and CDR2 LQKENI. CDR3 in DNA: TGTGCCAGCTCACCGCGACGGGACAGCATAGAGTACTTC. Protein: CASSPRRDSIEYF.

On this clone: One end of the junction varies from germline; a read error may be responsible. The V call is TRBV7-7, the J call TRBJ2-2; the D gene is possibly TRBD2 (6 bases). Germline CDR1 reads SSHAT; CDR2 reads FNYEAQ (reference sequence). CDR3 length equals 16 residues. The DNA of the CDR3 is TGTGCTAGCAGCCGATCCGGGGGAGCGAACACCGGGGAGCTGTTTTTT. It is translated as CASSRSGGANTGELFF.

V gene TRBV18 combines with J gene TRBJ2-7; the D gene is possibly TRBD2 (5 bases). Trimming took off 4 bases at V and 3 bases at J, with 7 bases between the two ends. Germline V gene data show CDR1 as KGHSH and CDR2 as LQKENI. This CDR3 is built from 12 residues. The CDR3: CASSRDYYEQYF. The CDR3 DNA sequence: TGTGCCAGCTCACGCGACTACTACGAGCAGTACTTC.

This clone showed up just a few times. V gene TRBV5-6 combines with J gene TRBJ2-7, with D possibly matching TRBD1 (8 bases). Germline loops: CDR1 SGHDT, CDR2 YYEEEE. CDR3 size: 14 residues. V dropped 4 bases and J dropped 2 bases, with 13 bases sitting between them. In DNA, the CDR3 is TGTGCCAGCAGCGGAACAGGGGGGGCCTACGAGCAGTACTTC. This gives the protein CASSGTGGAYEQYF.

The V and J genes are TRBV6-4 and TRBJ2-1; 7 positions agree with TRBD1. The CDR3 has 13 residues. V shed 5 bases and J 8 bases; nucleotides not matched to a gene: 6. Germline CDR1 is MRHNA and CDR2 is SNTAGT. CDR3 DNA sequence: TGTGCCAGCAGTAGCTTACAGGGGTATGAGCAGTTCTTC. Protein product: CASSSLQGYEQFF.

V usage is TRBV7-3 and J usage is TRBJ2-5; tentative D call: TRBD2 (6 bases). This CDR3 has 13 amino acids. The V gene's germline CDR1 is SGHTA and CDR2 FQGTGA. The V gene lost 5 bases and the J gene lost 1 base, with 8 bases spanning the gap. The CDR3 DNA reads as TGTGCCAGCAGCCAGGGACTCCAAGAGACCCAGTACTTC. Translated, it gives CASSQGLQETQYF. Variable domain in full (rest from reference TRBV7-3 and TRBJ2-5): GAGVSQTPSNKVTEKGKYVELRCDPISGHTALYWYRQSLGQGPEFLIYFQGTGAADDSGLPNDRFFAVRPEGSVSTLKIQRTERGDSAVYLCASSQGLQETQYFGPGTRLLVL.

The genes are TRBV9 and TRBJ1-2; possibly TRBD1 for D (5 bases). Trimming stripped 0 bases from V and 4 bases from J, with 10 bases between. The CDR3 is 14 amino acids. The germline gives CDR1 SGDLS, CDR2 YYNGEE. The CDR3 sequence: CASSVAGNLYGYTF. In nucleotides, the CDR3 is TGTGCCAGCAGCGTAGCAGGGAACCTCTATGGCTACACCTTC.

The CDR3 spells CASSLVSQGRSNYGYTF. The CDR3 bases are TGTGCCAGCAGCTTAGTTTCCCAGGGTCGTTCTAACTATGGCTACACCTTC. This sequence joins TRBV11-2 and TRBJ1-2; D is possibly TRBD1 (5 bases). V lost 1 base and J lost 0, with 15 bases in between. The CDR3 consists of 17 residues. The germline CDR1 and CDR2 sequences are SGHAT and FQNNGV.

The rearrangement uses TRBV7-8 and TRBJ2-1, with TRBD2 matching over 8 bases. J gave up 8 bases and V 8 bases, and 11 bases lay outside the gene matches. This CDR3 contains 14 residues. The germline V gene encodes CDR1 SGHVS and CDR2 FQNEAQ. CDR3 region: CASCRRGVQDEQFF. Written as DNA, the CDR3 is TGTGCCAGCTGCCGGCGGGGGGTTCAGGATGAGCAGTTCTTC.

This clone was seen a handful of times. CDR3 bases: TGTGCTAGTGGTTCCAAGAGCGGGGATGCCTACAATGAGCAGTTCTTC. Protein: CASGSKSGDAYNEQFF. This chain links TRBV12-5 with TRBJ2-1, with 7 nucleotides matching TRBD2. Germline V CDR1 and CDR2: LGHNT, FRNRAP. The length of the CDR3 is 16 residues. Trimming removed 4 bases from V and 2 bases from J; junction bases left unmatched: 8.

This clone was counted a single time. V usage is TRBV14 and J usage is TRBJ2-1; a possible D gene is TRBD1 (5 bases). There are 13 residues in the CDR3. Germline CDR1 reads SGHDN; CDR2 reads FVKESK. Trimming pared 4 bases from V and 6 bases from J, leaving 10 bases between. The CDR3 nucleotides read TGTGCCAGCAGCCCCTCAGGGCGCAATGAGCAGTTCTTC. Translated: CASSPSGRNEQFF.

The V gene is TRBV9, the J gene TRBJ1-1, with D unclear. Between the trimmed V and J ends, which lost 4 bases and 7 bases, there was a span of 17 bases. Germline CDR1 reads SGDLS; CDR2 reads YYNGEE. The length of the CDR3 is 14 residues. The CDR3 region has the DNA TGTGCCAGCAGCCGGGGAGCTGCCGAACGTGAAGCTTTCTTT. This codes for CASSRGAAEREAFF.

The chain couples TRBV7-6 to TRBJ2-3; 8 bases fit TRBD1. Germline CDR1 SGHVS, CDR2 FNYEAQ. V dropped 7 bases and J dropped 6; count of bases not matched to a gene: 9. CDR3 length: 14 amino acids. CDR3 amino acids: CASKTGVNSDTQYF. The CDR3 region has the DNA TGTGCCAGCAAGACAGGGGTTAATTCGGATACGCAGTATTTT.

The chain has TRBV11-2 and TRBJ1-6; D may be TRBD1 (5 bases). Germline V CDR1 and CDR2: SGHAT, FQNNGV. Trimming took off 6 bases at V and 7 bases at J, with 13 bases between the two ends. The CDR3 is 14 amino acids. The CDR3 DNA sequence: TGTGCCAGCAGTCCGGGGGTGTTGAATTCACCCCTCCACTTT. This encodes CASSPGVLNSPLHF.

The DNA for the CDR3 is TGTGCCAGCAGTCTTCGGAGTGAGCAGTTCTTC. This gives the protein CASSLRSEQFF. The rearrangement uses TRBV6-6 and TRBJ2-1; D not certain. Germline V gives CDR1 MNHNY, CDR2 SVGAGI (reference sequence). The CDR3 extends over 11 amino acids. V was shortened by 5 bases and J by 9 bases, with 8 bases between the two germline ends.

The chain links TRBV10-3 to TRBJ2-7, with 8 bases matching TRBD1. CDR3 length equals 13 residues. Trimming cost V 10 bases and J 1 base; bases outside gene matches: 6. Germline CDR1 reads ENHRY; CDR2 reads SYGVKD. This chain's CDR3 is CASQGASSYEQYF. Written as DNA, the CDR3 is TGTGCCAGCCAGGGGGCTAGTTCCTACGAGCAGTACTTC.

This clone was recorded only once. The rearrangement uses TRBV5-1 and TRBJ2-3, with D tentatively TRBD1 (5 bases). The CDR3 runs to 16 residues. Trimming left V 1 base short and J 2 bases short, with 14 bases between. Per germline, CDR1 SGHRS and CDR2 YFSETQ. This CDR3 is CASSLLGESPTDTQYF. The DNA for the CDR3 is TGCGCCAGCAGCTTGCTAGGGGAATCCCCCACAGATACGCAGTATTTT.